One and the same sample provided the 8 T cell receptor beta chains below, sequenced in a study of OX40 agonist ivuxolimab in advanced cancers. The table came from immunoSEQ multiplex PCR; TCRdb's copy has only in-frame clones and leaves some out. The top ten clones hold 5.5% to 6% of a sample with tens of thousands of clones, almost 85% of them seen once. The sample was CD4+ or CD8+ T cells sorted from blood, taken in a trial of the OX40 agonist ivuxolimab. These receptors all stem from an adult with an advanced solid tumor such as melanoma, head and neck, liver or kidney cancer.

The chain uses TRBV5-1 and TRBJ2-1, with TRBD1 identical over 7 bases. Trimming cost V 9 bases and J 2 bases; bases outside gene matches: 11. Per the germline V gene, CDR1 is SGHRS and CDR2 is YFSETQ. CDR3 length equals 15 residues. As DNA, the CDR3 is TGCGCCACCCGACAGGGTCTCTCACCCTACAATGAGCAGTTCTTC. It specifies CATRQGLSPYNEQFF. Supplemented by reference TRBV5-1 and TRBJ2-1, the full variable domain reads KAGVTQTPRYLIKTRGQQVTLSCSPISGHRSVSWYQQTPGQGLQFLFEYFSETQRNKGNFPGRFSGRQFSNSRSEMNVSTLELGDSALYLCATRQGLSPYNEQFFGPGTRLTVL.

J is TRBJ2-1 and V is TRBV19, with TRBD2 matching over 8 bases. CDR1 is LNHDA, CDR2 SQIVND, per germline (reference sequence). This CDR3 is built from 14 residues. Trimming at V came to 7 bases and at J to 9 bases, leaving 11 bases not matched to a gene. CDR3 nucleotide sequence: TGTGCCAGTAATTCGGGAGGGACTGGATCTGAGCAGTTCTTC. This codes for CASNSGGTGSEQFF.

V and J are TRBV28 and TRBJ1-1, with D maybe TRBD1 (5 bases). Germline CDR1 is MDHEN and CDR2 is SYDVKM. This CDR3 contains 13 residues. V was clipped by 5 bases and J by 0 bases, with 7 bases between them. The CDR3 loop reads CASSPRVNTEAFF. As DNA, the CDR3 is TGTGCCAGCAGTCCCAGGGTGAACACTGAAGCTTTCTTT.

The rearrangement joins TRBV5-6 to TRBJ1-5; weak D call: TRBD1 (6 bases). CDR1 and CDR2 from the germline V gene are SGHDT and YYEEEE. V gave up 6 bases and J gave up 0 bases, with 16 bases separating them. The CDR3 spans 16 residues. CDR3 bases: TGTGCCAGCACCTACTCTGGACAGAATAGCAATCAGCCCCAGCATTTT. This translates into CASTYSGQNSNQPQHF.

The chain joins TRBV30 to TRBJ2-3, with 14 nucleotides matching TRBD2. The CDR3 has 20 residues. J was trimmed by 4 bases and V by 1 base; bases with no gene match: 16. Looked up from germline, CDR1 is GTSNPN and CDR2 is SVGIG (reference sequence). CDR3: CAWSALGTSGRAKNPDTQYF. CDR3 nucleotide sequence: TGTGCCTGGAGTGCCCTTGGGACTAGCGGGAGAGCCAAAAATCCAGATACGCAGTATTTT.

This clone occurred a few times. This chain connects TRBV4-3 to TRBJ1-2; unclear D gene. Germline loops: CDR1 LGHNA, CDR2 YSLEER. The CDR3 is made up of 15 amino acids. V gave up 4 bases and J gave up 5 bases, with 17 bases separating them. The CDR3 is CASSPPGVGVYGYTF. The DNA for the CDR3 is TGCGCCAGCAGCCCACCCGGGGTGGGAGTTTATGGCTACACCTTC.

V gene TRBV23-1 combines with J gene TRBJ1-6; D might be TRBD1 (5 bases). TRBV23-1 is designated an ORF whose function remains uncertain. CDR3 size: 16 residues. V was pared by 3 bases and J by 8 bases, with 17 bases between. CDR3 residues: CASSHPDPTRDSPLHF. The CDR3 coding sequence is TGCGCCAGCAGTCACCCAGATCCGACCAGGGATTCACCCCTCCACTTT.

The chain couples TRBV27 to TRBJ1-5; D is possibly TRBD1 (6 bases). V was trimmed by 3 bases and J by 0 bases, leaving 18 bases between them. Looked up from germline, CDR1 is MNHEY and CDR2 is SMNVEV (reference sequence). This CDR3 contains 18 residues. For the CDR3, the DNA is TGTGCCAGCAGTTTGTGGGGGACCAGGGGTGATAGCAATCAGCCCCAGCATTTT. This sequence encodes CASSLWGTRGDSNQPQHF.